The 11 T cell receptor beta chains presented below share a single source sample, sequenced in a study of cytomegalovirus exposure and HLA in healthy donors (dated by TCRdb to 2017 to 2019). The protocol used for the library was the immunoSEQ multiplex PCR assay. A mixture of 60 forward primers for TCR Vbeta segments and 13 reverse primers for TCR Jbeta segments was used in the multiplex PCR. In its TCRdb copy, this immuneACCESS table keeps in-frame sequences only and misses some clones. Where compared with another copy, unresolved V genes explain less than half of these, and the others have no known cause. The sample table contains roughly 120,000 clones; only one count was recorded for over 65% of them. The ten largest make up about 5% of the sample. The sequenced sample consisted of PBMCs. The source is a woman between 25 and 40 years old in good health and CMV-seropositive.

This clone showed up just once. The rearrangement joins TRBV19 to TRBJ2-3, with 8 bases fitting TRBD2. This CDR3 region has 17 residues. CDR1 is LNHDA, CDR2 SQIVND, per germline (reference sequence). The V gene end was trimmed by 4 bases and the J gene end by 5 bases; junction bases not matched to a gene: 14. CDR3 DNA: TGTGCCAGTAGTAGATCCTTGCCAGCGGGAGTCGGAGATACGCAGTATTTT. It codes for CASSRSLPAGVGDTQYF.

The chain links TRBV4-1 to TRBJ2-7; 8 nucleotides line up with TRBD2. The germline V gene encodes CDR1 MGHRA and CDR2 YSYEKL. V gave up 3 bases and J gave up 2 bases; unmatched junction bases: 0. The CDR3 runs 13 residues. CDR3 sequence: CASSHGGAYEQYF. The CDR3 region has the DNA TGCGCCAGCAGCCACGGGGGGGCCTACGAGCAGTACTTC.

The V call is TRBV6-5, the J call TRBJ2-1; 9 bases agree with TRBD2. The CDR3 length is 15 residues. The germline gives CDR1 MNHEY, CDR2 SVGAGI. Trimming removed 6 bases from V and 4 bases from J; junction bases left unmatched: 7. The CDR3 protein is CASSSRLAAYNEQFF. CDR3 in DNA: TGTGCCAGCAGCTCCCGACTAGCGGCATACAATGAGCAGTTCTTC.

The V and J genes are TRBV15 and TRBJ2-7, with 7 bases aligning to TRBD2. Germline V gene lookup returns CDR1 LNHNV and CDR2 YYDKDF (reference sequence). The CDR3 consists of 15 residues. Trimming at V came to 5 bases and at J to 2 bases, leaving 9 bases not matched to a gene. The CDR3 DNA is TGTGCCACCAGCCCCAGCGGGATTGGGACCTACGAGCAGTACTTC. As protein: CATSPSGIGTYEQYF.

This rearrangement joins TRBV30 to TRBJ1-2; D remains ambiguous. This CDR3 comprises 13 residues. Germline CDR1 is GTSNPN and CDR2 is SVGIG (reference sequence). V was trimmed by 4 bases and J by 5 bases, leaving 14 bases between them. CDR3 coding DNA: TGTGCCTGGAATTCGTGGTACGGGTATGGCTACACCTTC. Translating it yields CAWNSWYGYGYTF.

The J gene is TRBJ1-6, the V gene TRBV19, with unresolved D. V dropped 6 bases and J dropped 6 bases, with 18 bases sitting between them. The CDR3 has 16 amino acids. Per the germline V gene, CDR1 is LNHDA and CDR2 is SQIVND (reference sequence). CDR3 sequence reads: CASSIRGPSFNSPLHF. Written as DNA, the CDR3 is TGTGCCAGTAGCATCCGCGGTCCTAGTTTTAATTCACCCCTCCACTTT.

CDR3 residues: CASSYGTGDTEAFF. CDR3 DNA: TGTGCCAGCAGCTACGGGACAGGCGACACTGAAGCTTTCTTT. V and J are TRBV7-6 and TRBJ1-1, with TRBD1 matching 8 bases. In germline, CDR1 is SGHVS, CDR2 FNYEAQ. The CDR3 is 14 amino acids. The V gene end was trimmed by 4 bases and the J gene end by 3 bases; junction bases not matched to a gene: 4.

The chain uses TRBV13 and TRBJ1-1; D uncertain. The CDR3 is 15 residues long. Germline V gene lookup returns CDR1 PRHDT and CDR2 FYEKMQ (reference sequence). Trimming pared 6 bases from V and 5 bases from J, leaving 19 bases between. In DNA form, the CDR3 reads TGTGCCAGCAGTTTCACCTCCCGGGATAGAACTGAAGCTTTCTTT. This codes for CASSFTSRDRTEAFF.

In nucleotides, the CDR3 is TGTGCCATCAGTGACCAAAATCGACAGGGAAGTGTCAATGAGCAGTTCTTC. Protein product: CAISDQNRQGSVNEQFF. The rearrangement uses TRBV10-3 and TRBJ2-1, with TRBD1 matching 7 bases. The CDR3 has 17 residues. The V and J ends lost 3 bases and 6 bases, in that order; junction bases with no gene match: 14. Germline CDR1 ENHRY, CDR2 SYGVKD.

The chain links TRBV2 to TRBJ1-1; a weak D match, TRBD1 (5 bases). Germline CDR1 SNHLY, CDR2 FYNNEI. V shed 7 bases and J shed 0 bases, with 9 bases lying between them. This CDR3 is built from 13 residues. CDR3 DNA: TGTGCCAGCATCAGGGAACTGAACACTGAAGCTTTCTTT. Residues: CASIRELNTEAFF.

The chain has TRBV5-1 and TRBJ2-5, with a weak D call TRBD1 (6 bases). Between the trimmed V and J ends, which lost 3 bases and 5 bases, there was a span of 17 bases. The CDR3 is 15 residues long. Germline V gene lookup returns CDR1 SGHRS and CDR2 YFSETQ. For the CDR3, the DNA is TGCGCCAGCAGCTCACAGGGTGGACCTCGGGAGACCCAGTACTTC. Its translation is CASSSQGGPRETQYF.